This T cell receptor beta chain was sequenced in a study of T cell changes during pregnancy in multiple sclerosis. Germline loops: CDR1 MDHEN, CDR2 SYDVKM. Trimming stripped 2 bases from V and 1 base from J, with 9 bases between. The CDR3 spans 14 residues. The table came from immunoSEQ multiplex PCR; TCRdb's copy has only in-frame clones and leaves some out. The sample carries under 80,000 clones, over 75% recorded once. V is TRBV28 and J is TRBJ2-7; maybe TRBD2 (5 bases). The source was peripheral blood, collected in the first trimester of pregnancy. The sequence derives from a female donor with multiple sclerosis, enrolled in a pregnancy study. The CDR3 loop is CASSLIAFSYEQYF. CDR3 DNA: TGTGCCAGCAGTTTAATAGCGTTTTCCTACGAGCAGTACTTC.